A single sample gave rise to the 10 T cell receptor beta chains below, sequenced in a study of immune heterogeneity within non-small cell lung tumors. TCRs were amplified from roughly 590 ng gDNA of bulk tumor per sample. Biopsies that were spaced far apart were taken, several per primary tumor, during surgery. These patients got curative surgery after being newly diagnosed with untreated non-small cell lung cancer. With 32 V and 13 J primers, multiplex PCR amplified the TCR beta CDR3. TCRdb reanalysed the multiplex PCR reads using MiXCR and keeps one entry per CDR3 protein. The sample shows thousands of distinct CDR3 sequences, about 15% of them seen only once. Material: lung tumor tissue. These receptors came from a female donor with non-small cell lung cancer.

This clonotype was seen many times. The CDR3 region is CASSISGSLETQYF. CDR3 in DNA: TGTGCCAGTAGTATCTCAGGGAGTTTGGAGACCCAGTACTTC. The rearrangement joins TRBV19 to TRBJ2-5, with D perhaps TRBD1 or TRBD2 (5 bases each). Between the trimmed V and J ends, which lost 3 bases and 5 bases, there was a span of 13 bases. Germline V lookup: CDR1 LNHDA, CDR2 SQIVND (reference sequence). This CDR3 is built from 14 residues.

V usage is TRBV6-1 and J usage is TRBJ2-7; D perhaps matches TRBD1 (7 bases). Germline V lookup: CDR1 MNHNS, CDR2 SASEGT. There are 15 residues in the CDR3. V shed 5 bases and J shed 2 bases, with 16 bases lying between them. CDR3: CASSLETRGPYEQYF. As DNA, the CDR3 is TGTGCCAGCAGTCTAGAGACTAGGGGGCCCTACGAGCAGTACTTC.

This clonotype is medium-sized in the sample. This chain joins TRBV27 and TRBJ2-2; D is unresolved. Germline V gene sequence: CDR1 MNHEY, CDR2 SMNVEV (reference sequence). Trimming cost V 5 bases and J 2 bases, with 3 bases left between them. CDR3 length: 12 residues. The CDR3: CASSLNTGELFF. The DNA of the CDR3 is TGTGCCAGCAGTCTCAACACCGGGGAGCTGTTTTTT.

As to this clonotype: One base away lies a much larger clone, so this may be a sequencing read error. This rearrangement joins TRBV12-5 to TRBJ2-1, with 7 nucleotides matching TRBD1. The trim removed 6 bases at V and 6 bases at J, leaving 11 bases unmatched. Germline V lookup: CDR1 LGHNT, CDR2 FRNRAP. The CDR3 sequence is 15 residues long. The CDR3 here is CASGLSGGVANEQFF. CDR3 nucleotides: TGTGCTAGTGGCTTGTCAGGGGGTGTGGCCAATGAGCAGTTCTTC.

J is TRBJ2-1 and V is TRBV5-5; 12 bases map to TRBD2. Trimming took 4 bases from V and 15 from J; bases not matched to a gene: 14. The CDR3 sequence is 15 residues long. CDR1 is SGHKS, CDR2 YYEKEE, per germline (reference sequence). CDR3 protein: CASSPRLAGERGRFF. The CDR3 region has the DNA TGTGCCAGCAGCCCAAGACTAGCGGGAGAGAGGGGGCGGTTCTTC.

This chain joins TRBV5-6 and TRBJ2-5; 16 positions match TRBD2. V was pared by 1 base and J by 5 bases, with 8 bases of the junction left unmatched. Germline CDR1 reads SGHDT; CDR2 reads YYEEEE. This CDR3 has 18 residues. The CDR3 here is CASSLLSGLAGGLETQYF. In DNA, the CDR3 is TGTGCCAGCAGCTTGCTGTCGGGACTAGCGGGAGGGCTGGAGACCCAGTACTTC.

Relative to its sample, this clonotype is medium-sized. V and J are TRBV6-1 and TRBJ2-1; TRBD2 matches 7 bases. V lost 6 bases to trimming and J lost 7 bases; unmatched junction nucleotides: 9. This CDR3 is 14 amino acids long. Germline lookup yields CDR1 MNHNS and CDR2 SASEGT. The CDR3 region has the DNA TGTGCCAGCAGACCACGGGGGGTAGCGAATGAGCAGTTCTTC. This translates into CASRPRGVANEQFF.

This clonotype has just a few counts. A much more abundant neighbour one base away suggests this may be a read error. This chain joins TRBV9 and TRBJ1-2, with D tentatively TRBD1 (5 bases). The CDR3 is made up of 14 amino acids. Germline V gene sequence: CDR1 SGDLS, CDR2 YYNGEE. V was trimmed by 8 bases and J by 5 bases, leaving 19 bases between them. CDR3 sequence reads: CARRLSGAVYGYTF. The CDR3 region has the DNA TGTGCCAGAAGACTAAGCGGGGCGGTATATGGCTACACCTTC.

As regards this clonotype: A much larger clone sits a single nucleotide away, making a read error possible. This chain uses TRBV3-1 with TRBJ2-7; tentatively, D is TRBD2 (5 bases). V lost 3 bases and J 7 bases, leaving 10 bases between the germline ends. The germline V gene has CDR1 LGHDT and CDR2 YNNKEL (reference sequence). This CDR3 contains 12 residues. The CDR3 DNA reads as TGTGCCAGCAGCCAGGCCGGCGGGGAGCAGTACTTC. It translates to CASSQAGGEQYF.

By sample fraction, this clonotype is medium-sized. Here the CDR3 DNA reads TGCGCCAGCAGCTTGGAATTGGGGGCTGGTTTGAACACTGAAGCTTTCTTT. This translates into CASSLELGAGLNTEAFF. The chain carries TRBV5-1 and TRBJ1-1, with D tentatively TRBD1 (6 bases). The V and J ends lost 0 bases and 0 bases respectively, with 15 bases between them. The CDR3 is 17 residues long. CDR1 is SGHRS, CDR2 YFSETQ, per germline.